The 29 T cell receptor beta chains below come from one sample, sequenced in a study of T-cell reconstitution after alpha-beta-depleted transplantation in children. Preparation of the TCRbeta library was carried out with unique molecular identifiers. TCRdb reanalysed the PCR reads using MiXCR and keeps one entry per CDR3 protein. Seen here are about a million distinct CDR3 sequences, around 30% observed once, and the top ten hold under 30%. The sequencing used PBMCs, mostly from graft donor cells, collected 360 days after TCRalphabeta/CD19-depleted stem cell transplant. The receptors were gathered from a boy in the first two years of life who had a stem cell transplant for SCID, so the T cells may come from the graft donor.

This sequence joins TRBV12-3 or TRBV12-4 and TRBJ2-1; no clear D. The CDR3 loop spans 15 amino acids. V was pared by 4 bases and J by 0 bases, with 10 bases between. CDR3 sequence reads: CASSSVVSSYNEQFF. CDR3 DNA: TGTGCCAGCAGTTCAGTCGTGAGCTCCTACAATGAGCAGTTCTTC.

The CDR3 DNA reads TGTGCCAGCAGCTTTCAGGCAGGGATTCGTCAGCCCCAGCATTTT. Translation: CASSFQAGIRQPQHF. The rearrangement joins TRBV7-8 to TRBJ1-5; D possibly corresponds to TRBD1 (5 bases). The CDR3 totals 15 residues. Looked up from germline, CDR1 is SGHVS and CDR2 is FQNEAQ. V lost 3 bases and J 6 bases, leaving 15 bases between the germline ends.

This clonotype has a handful of counts. The chain joins TRBV5-1 to TRBJ2-6; 8 bases are a match to TRBD2. The CDR3 has 20 residues. Germline values: CDR1 SGHRS, CDR2 YFSETQ. J lost 0 bases, V lost 0 bases, and 11 bases had no gene match. The CDR3 coding sequence is TGCGCCAGCAGCTTGGATTTAGGACTAGCCTTCCTCTCTGGGGCCAACGTCCTGACTTTC. Its translation is CASSLDLGLAFLSGANVLTF.

The chain has TRBV25-1 and TRBJ2-3; 7 nucleotides match TRBD1. J gave up 2 bases and V 1 base, and 6 bases lay outside the gene matches. This CDR3 contains 16 residues. CDR1 MGHDK and CDR2 SYGVNS come from the germline V gene. The CDR3 sequence: CASSEFETGFTDTQYF. CDR3 in DNA: TGTGCCAGCAGTGAATTCGAGACAGGGTTCACAGATACGCAGTATTTT.

This clonotype turned up a few times. The J gene is TRBJ2-1, the V gene TRBV2; 8 positions match TRBD2. This CDR3 has 16 residues. Unmatched junction bases numbered 5, after V lost 2 bases and J lost 2 bases. The germline gives CDR1 SNHLY, CDR2 FYNNEI. This chain's CDR3 is CASSELGSGAYNEQFF. The CDR3 bases are TGTGCCAGCAGTGAATTGGGTAGCGGGGCCTACAATGAGCAGTTCTTC.

This clonotype occurred a few times. The chain combines TRBV5-1 with TRBJ2-1; 7 bases are a match to TRBD2. Trimming took 1 base from V and 5 from J; bases not matched to a gene: 3. The CDR3 sequence is 14 residues long. CDR1 and CDR2 from the germline V gene are SGHRS and YFSETQ. CDR3 DNA: TGCGCCAGCAGCTTGTGGGGGGGTCACAATGAGCAGTTCTTC. Its protein is CASSLWGGHNEQFF.

This clonotype was counted many times. The CDR3 reads CASSTGPSYEQYF. Written as DNA, the CDR3 is TGTGCCAGCTCTACGGGCCCGTCCTACGAGCAGTACTTC. The V gene is TRBV7-9, the J gene TRBJ2-7, with D hard to call. The CDR3 runs to 13 residues. Germline-derived CDR1 and CDR2 are SEHNR and FQNEAQ (reference sequence). With 8 bases removed from V and 1 base from J, the gap between germline ends came to 12 bases.

The chain couples TRBV28 to TRBJ2-2; D is undetermined. Germline CDR1 is MDHEN and CDR2 is SYDVKM. V lost 2 bases and J 6 bases, leaving 22 bases between the germline ends. The CDR3 extends over 18 amino acids. This CDR3 reads CASSLPVGLELRPGELFF. DNA of the CDR3: TGTGCCAGCAGTTTACCTGTCGGGTTAGAACTAAGACCCGGGGAGCTGTTTTTT. Variable domain in full (rest from reference TRBV28 and TRBJ2-2): DVKVTQSSRYLVKRTGEKVFLECVQDMDHENMFWYRQDPGLGLRLIYFSYDVKMKEKGDIPEGYSVSREKKERFSLILESASTNQTSMYLCASSLPVGLELRPGELFFGEGSRLTVL.

In this sample, this clonotype turned up a few times. CDR3 in DNA: TGCGCCAGCAGCCAAGAAGGTTTGAATGAGCAGTTCTTC. It yields the protein CASSQEGLNEQFF. The rearrangement joins TRBV4-3 to TRBJ2-1; no firm D call. This CDR3 has 13 residues. The V end lost 0 bases, the J end lost 7 bases, and 7 bases lay between the germline ends. Germline CDR1 LGHNA, CDR2 YSLEER.

This clonotype was counted a few times. This chain connects TRBV20-1 to TRBJ2-7, with a possible D match to TRBD2 (5 bases). Germline CDR1 reads DFQATT; CDR2 reads SNEGSKA (reference sequence). Deletions cut 1 base from V and 10 bases from J, with 11 bases between. The CDR3 loop spans 11 amino acids. The CDR3 region is CSARAPRAQYF. The CDR3 DNA reads as TGCAGTGCTAGAGCCCCGAGGGCACAGTACTTC.

This clonotype was observed many times. The chain joins TRBV4-2 to TRBJ2-3; D is unresolved. In germline, CDR1 is LGHNA, CDR2 YNFKEQ. CDR3 length equals 17 residues. Trimming pared 0 bases from V and 1 base from J, leaving 14 bases between. CDR3 DNA: TGTGCCAGCAGCCAAGAGGGTCCTAGAATCCGCACAGATACGCAGTATTTT. This translates into CASSQEGPRIRTDTQYF.

This clonotype was seen more than once but under ten times. This chain links TRBV5-1 with TRBJ2-1; 10 bases align to TRBD2. The V gene end was trimmed by 4 bases and the J gene end by 4 bases; junction bases not matched to a gene: 11. Germline loops: CDR1 SGHRS, CDR2 YFSETQ. There are 17 residues in the CDR3. The CDR3 sequence: CASSSNKLAGSYNEQFF. The DNA for the CDR3 is TGCGCCAGCAGCAGCAACAAACTAGCGGGGTCTTACAATGAGCAGTTCTTC.

This clonotype appeared a single time. The CDR3 region is CASSPRGRTNEKLFF. The CDR3 DNA reads as TGCGCCAGCAGCCCCAGGGGACGAACTAATGAAAAACTGTTTTTT. The chain has TRBV5-1 and TRBJ1-4, with D perhaps matching TRBD1 (6 bases). Trimming pared 4 bases from V and 1 base from J, leaving 11 bases between. Germline V gene sequence: CDR1 SGHRS, CDR2 YFSETQ. The CDR3 loop spans 15 amino acids.

The chain has TRBV5-1 and TRBJ2-5, with a tentative D call TRBD1 (6 bases). The V end lost 4 bases, the J end lost 4 bases, and 17 bases lay between the germline ends. The CDR3 runs to 15 residues. From germline, CDR1 is SGHRS and CDR2 YFSETQ. Here the CDR3 reads CASSPGPGVGETQYF. The CDR3 DNA sequence: TGCGCCAGCAGCCCGGGACCAGGGGTCGGAGAGACCCAGTACTTC.

In its sample, this clonotype was seen a few times. The chain has TRBV3-1 and TRBJ2-1; D is perhaps TRBD2 (5 bases). The germline V gene encodes CDR1 LGHDT and CDR2 YNNKEL (reference sequence). V shed 3 bases and J shed 10 bases, with 7 bases lying between them. CDR3 length equals 11 residues. DNA of the CDR3: TGTGCCAGCAGCCAGACTACCGAGCAGTTCTTC. This sequence encodes CASSQTTEQFF.

V and J are TRBV6-5 and TRBJ1-1; the D gene is possibly TRBD1 (6 bases). The V and J ends lost 2 bases and 0 bases respectively, with 16 bases between them. The CDR3 spans 17 residues. Germline V gives CDR1 MNHEY, CDR2 SVGAGI. The CDR3 region is CASSYQGHQTLNTEAFF. CDR3 nucleotides: TGTGCCAGCAGTTACCAGGGACACCAAACCTTGAACACTGAAGCTTTCTTT.

The chain is built from TRBV29-1 and TRBJ1-1; a weak D match, TRBD1 (6 bases). This CDR3 region has 13 residues. Germline assignment: CDR1 SQVTM and CDR2 ANQGSEA. The CDR3 here is CTAEDSMNTEAFF. The CDR3 nucleotides are TGCACCGCGGAGGACAGCATGAACACTGAAGCTTTCTTT.

This chain joins TRBV2 and TRBJ2-5, with TRBD1 as a possible D gene (7 bases). Germline V gene sequence: CDR1 SNHLY, CDR2 FYNNEI. The CDR3 spans 14 residues. Trimming shortened V by 6 bases and J by 5 bases, and 16 bases separated the two germline ends. The CDR3 region is CASSRQGGSETQYF. In nucleotides, the CDR3 is TGTGCCAGCAGCCGACAGGGAGGTTCGGAGACCCAGTACTTC.

This chain uses TRBV29-1 with TRBJ2-7; 10 bases match TRBD2. The germline V gene has CDR1 SQVTM and CDR2 ANQGSEA. Trimming cost V 0 bases and J 7 bases; bases outside gene matches: 18. This CDR3 is 18 amino acids long. CDR3 residues: CSVEDGASGGLGFGEQYF. The CDR3 DNA follows: TGCAGCGTTGAAGATGGGGCTAGCGGGGGCCTGGGGTTTGGTGAGCAGTACTTC.

The chain recombines TRBV7-9 with TRBJ2-5; TRBD1 matches at 7 bases. The V gene end was trimmed by 3 bases and the J gene end by 4 bases; junction bases not matched to a gene: 8. Germline V lookup: CDR1 SEHNR, CDR2 FQNEAQ (reference sequence). The CDR3 contains 15 residues. The CDR3 sequence is CASSLTGTMRETQYF. As DNA, the CDR3 is TGTGCCAGCAGCTTGACAGGGACGATGAGAGAGACCCAGTACTTC.

This clonotype occurred a few times. This chain joins TRBV5-1 and TRBJ1-6; D unresolved. Trimming pared 2 bases from V and 15 bases from J, leaving 15 bases between. Germline assignment: CDR1 SGHRS and CDR2 YFSETQ. The CDR3 is 13 amino acids. As DNA, the CDR3 is TGCGCCAGCAGCTTAACGGCCTCCTCCCACCTCCACTTT. It specifies CASSLTASSHLHF.

In its sample, this clonotype was seen a few times. The gene calls are TRBV7-9 and TRBJ1-1; tentative D call: TRBD1 (5 bases). Trimming cost V 2 bases and J 1 base, with 11 bases left between them. Germline CDR1 and CDR2: SEHNR and FQNEAQ (reference sequence). CDR3 size: 15 residues. CDR3 residues: CASSLFGAGNTEAFF. The CDR3 nucleotides are TGTGCCAGCAGCTTATTTGGGGCTGGGAACACTGAAGCTTTCTTT.

The rearrangement joins TRBV20-1 to TRBJ1-1; no clear D. V dropped 6 bases and J dropped 11 bases, with 13 bases sitting between them. The germline V gene has CDR1 DFQATT and CDR2 SNEGSKA (reference sequence). This CDR3 has 10 amino acids. CDR3 protein: CSAHVPGAFF. The DNA for the CDR3 is TGCAGTGCACACGTCCCGGGGGCTTTCTTT.

This clonotype was seen a handful of times. The rearrangement joins TRBV20-1 to TRBJ1-5; 12 bases fit TRBD1. After removal of 3 bases from V and 6 bases from J, the junction contained 18 bases not matched to a gene. CDR1 DFQATT and CDR2 SNEGSKA come from the germline V gene (reference sequence). The CDR3 contains 19 residues. CDR3 DNA: TGCAGTGCTAGCTCCTTTTTGGGACAGGGGGCGCCGGGAAGTCAGCCCCAGCATTTT. Residues: CSASSFLGQGAPGSQPQHF.

This clonotype has a handful of counts. The chain combines TRBV4-1 with TRBJ1-5; D gene ambiguous. In germline, CDR1 is MGHRA, CDR2 YSYEKL. With 1 base removed from V and 12 bases from J, the gap between germline ends came to 10 bases. CDR3 length: 12 residues. The CDR3 DNA sequence: TGCGCCAGCAGCCAAGGAGGCCAGGTCCAGCATTTT. Amino acid sequence: CASSQGGQVQHF.

CDR3 nucleotides: TGCAGCGTCCCCTGGGGGAGTGAGCAGTTCTTC. This encodes CSVPWGSEQFF. This rearrangement joins TRBV29-1 to TRBJ2-1; either TRBD1 or TRBD2 may fit D (5 bases each). Germline V lookup: CDR1 SQVTM, CDR2 ANQGSEA. Trimming stripped 6 bases from V and 9 bases from J, with 12 bases between. The CDR3 length is 11 residues.

This clonotype was observed at least ten times. V is TRBV5-1 and J is TRBJ2-7; D may match TRBD1 or TRBD2 (5 bases each). The length of the CDR3 is 15 residues. Per the germline V gene, CDR1 is SGHRS and CDR2 is YFSETQ. V shed 5 bases and J shed 2 bases, with 17 bases lying between them. Written as DNA, the CDR3 is TGCGCCAGCAGTCGAGACCGGGACCTACCCTACGAGCAGTACTTC. Its protein product is CASSRDRDLPYEQYF.

Only a few counts were recorded for this clonotype. This chain joins TRBV7-3 and TRBJ2-1; D gene ambiguous. V shed 0 bases and J shed 5 bases, with 5 bases lying between them. The V gene's germline CDR1 is SGHTA and CDR2 FQGTGA. The length of the CDR3 is 13 residues. The CDR3 DNA reads TGTGCCAGCAGCTTAACCGTCGACAATGAGCAGTTCTTC. This gives the protein CASSLTVDNEQFF. Filled out from reference TRBV7-3 and TRBJ2-1, the complete variable domain reads GAGVSQTPSNKVTEKGKYVELRCDPISGHTALYWYRQSLGQGPEFLIYFQGTGAADDSGLPNDRFFAVRPEGSVSTLKIQRTERGDSAVYLCASSLTVDNEQFFGPGTRLTVL.

The chain carries TRBV5-1 and TRBJ2-7; 7 bases agree with TRBD2. Germline CDR1 SGHRS, CDR2 YFSETQ. Germline trimming cut 2 bases from V and 6 bases from J; bases unmatched to any gene: 8. The length of the CDR3 is 14 residues. The CDR3 here is CASSFLADSAEQYF. In nucleotides, the CDR3 is TGCGCCAGCAGCTTCCTAGCGGATTCGGCCGAGCAGTACTTC.